This TCR beta chain was found in a study of OX40 agonist ivuxolimab in advanced cancers. Study-wide context: Given to patients was ivuxolimab, an agonistic anti-OX40 (CD134) antibody. Under the entry rules, prior anti-PD-1, anti-PD-L1 or anti-CTLA-4 therapy was allowed, and around 40% had some.

The V gene's germline CDR1 is SGHRS and CDR2 YFSETQ. Trimming at V came to 4 bases and at J to 1 base, leaving 6 bases not matched to a gene. The CDR3 runs 15 residues. The data were produced by immunoSEQ multiplex PCR, yet TCRdb's version contains in-frame clones alone and is incomplete. The table lists approximately 82,000 clones, 88% of them singletons. The chain combines TRBV5-1 with TRBJ2-5, with TRBD2 identical over 8 bases. This TCR was sampled from an adult with an advanced solid tumor such as melanoma, head and neck, liver or kidney cancer. The material sequenced was CD4+ or CD8+ T cells sorted from blood, taken in a trial of the OX40 agonist ivuxolimab. In nucleotides, the CDR3 is TGCGCCAGCAGCAAAAATAGCGGGATCCAAGAGACCCAGTACTTC. Its protein is CASSKNSGIQETQYF.